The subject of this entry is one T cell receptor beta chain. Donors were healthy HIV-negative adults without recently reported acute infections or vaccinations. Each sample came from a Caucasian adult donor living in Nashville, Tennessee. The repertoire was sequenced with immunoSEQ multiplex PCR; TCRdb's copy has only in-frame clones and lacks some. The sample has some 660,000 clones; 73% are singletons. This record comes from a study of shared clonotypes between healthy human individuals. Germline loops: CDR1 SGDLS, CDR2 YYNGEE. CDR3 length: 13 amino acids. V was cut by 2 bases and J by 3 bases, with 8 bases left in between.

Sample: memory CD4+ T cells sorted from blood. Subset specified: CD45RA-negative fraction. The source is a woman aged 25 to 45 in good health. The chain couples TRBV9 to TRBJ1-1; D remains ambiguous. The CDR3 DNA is TGTGCCAGCAGCGTTCGGTGGGACACTGAAGCTTTCTTT. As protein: CASSVRWDTEAFF.